This TCR beta chain derives from a study of T cell responses to AZD1222 COVID-19 vaccine. TCRdb keeps only in-frame clones here, not all; method: immunoSEQ multiplex PCR. The sample contains 120,000 to 150,000 clones, about 87% of which appear only once. Germline CDR1 is SGHDT and CDR2 is YYEEEE. This CDR3 has 14 residues. Deletions cut 4 bases from V and 8 bases from J, with 17 bases between. This clone occurred a few times. This clonotype was sampled from an adult in good health. The V and J genes are TRBV5-6 and TRBJ2-3, with a weak D call TRBD1 (5 bases). The material sequenced was peripheral blood, taken on day 0 of AZD1222 vaccination. In DNA form, the CDR3 reads TGTGCCAGCAGCCCCCCAGGGCGCCTGGGTACGCAGTATTTT. Its protein product is CASSPPGRLGTQYF.